These 7 T cell receptor beta chains originate from one sample sequenced in a study of vaccination and CD4 T cells after COVID-19. TCRdb independently ran MiXCR on the PCR reads; one entry per CDR3 protein. Here the sample spans some 18,000 distinct CDR3 sequences, approximately 67% being singletons. Source: CD4+ T cells from blood, taken before SARS-CoV-2 vaccination. Receptors were obtained from a human donor who had recovered from COVID-19.

The CDR3: CATSDSPGRNIQYF. CDR3 nucleotides: TGTGCCACCAGTGACAGTCCCGGGCGGAACATTCAGTACTTC. The chain joins TRBV24-1 to TRBJ2-4, with D uncertain. The CDR3 sequence is 14 residues long. V was trimmed by 4 bases and J by 7 bases, leaving 13 bases between them. Germline assignment: CDR1 KGHDR and CDR2 SFDVKD.

The chain combines TRBV7-9 with TRBJ2-2; unclear D gene. Germline values: CDR1 SEHNR, CDR2 FQNEAQ (reference sequence). The V end lost 1 base, the J end lost 7 bases, and 4 bases lay between the germline ends. This CDR3 region has 12 residues. The CDR3 loop is CASSLVVGELFF. CDR3 DNA: TGTGCCAGCAGCTTAGTTGTCGGGGAGCTGTTTTTT.

The chain uses TRBV5-6 and TRBJ2-5; a possible D gene is TRBD1 (5 bases). Trimming shortened V by 7 bases and J by 3 bases, and 16 bases separated the two germline ends. CDR1 is SGHDT, CDR2 YYEEEE, per germline. This CDR3 spans 14 amino acids. CDR3 DNA: TGTGCCAGCGGGAAACCGACAGATAAAGAGACCCAGTACTTC. As protein: CASGKPTDKETQYF.

This clonotype was found a few times. Written as DNA, the CDR3 is TGCAGTGCTAGAGGACAGATGAGGGGCCAAGAGACCCAGTACTTC. The encoded protein is CSARGQMRGQETQYF. This chain uses TRBV20-1 with TRBJ2-5; tentatively, D is TRBD1 or TRBD2 (5 bases each). Looked up from germline, CDR1 is DFQATT and CDR2 is SNEGSKA (reference sequence). This CDR3 is 15 amino acids long. With 1 base removed from V and 1 base from J, the gap between germline ends came to 13 bases.

A remark on this clonotype: An end of the junction differs from the germline gene, which may be a read error. The genes are TRBV7-7 and TRBJ2-2; TRBD2 agrees at 9 bases. This CDR3 comprises 15 residues. The V gene's germline CDR1 is SSHAT and CDR2 FNYEAQ (reference sequence). CDR3: CASSSSGANTGELFF. CDR3 coding DNA: TGTGCTAGCAGCTCTAGCGGGGCGAACACCGGGGAGCTGTTTTTT.

The chain employs TRBV6-2 or TRBV6-3 and TRBJ2-2; possible D gene TRBD1, 7 bases. The CDR3 spans 14 residues. From germline, CDR1 is MNHEY and CDR2 SVGEGT. Trimming stripped 9 bases from V and 5 bases from J, with 16 bases between. In nucleotides, the CDR3 is TGTGCCAGTTTCAGGGGGGCACGGACCGGGGAGCTGTTTTTT. Protein product: CASFRGARTGELFF.

The chain's CDR3 is CASRRTASYGYTF. In DNA form, the CDR3 reads TGTGCCAGCCGGCGGACAGCCTCCTATGGCTACACCTTC. J is TRBJ1-2 and V is TRBV6-1; D possibly corresponds to TRBD1 (6 bases). Germline CDR1 and CDR2: MNHNS and SASEGT. V was cut by 8 bases and J by 4 bases, with 14 bases left in between. The CDR3 runs 13 residues.